These 28 T cell receptor beta chains originate from one sample sequenced in a study of radiotherapy plus CTLA-4 blockade in lung cancer. Repertoires were generated with immunoSEQ multiplex PCR, while TCRdb's copy carries only in-frame clones and drops some. Among 50,000 to 65,000 clones, 77% were seen once, and the ten largest hold roughly 4%. Material: peripheral blood, obtained from a patient treated with radiotherapy plus ipilimumab. These receptor sequences come from a human donor with non-small cell lung cancer who had a partial response to radiotherapy plus ipilimumab.

The chain uses TRBV5-3 and TRBJ1-1, with D possibly TRBD1 on 6 matching bases. TRBV5-3 is filed as an ORF, its function uncertain. The CDR3 is 15 amino acids. The V gene lost 0 bases and the J gene lost 10 bases, with 19 bases spanning the gap. CDR3 coding DNA: TGTGCCAGAAGCTTGGAACCGACAGGTCACGAGGGAGCTTTCTTT. As protein: CARSLEPTGHEGAFF.

This clone showed up just a few times. The chain joins TRBV6-5 to TRBJ1-4, with D perhaps matching TRBD1 (6 bases). V gave up 6 bases and J gave up 7 bases, with 12 bases separating them. This CDR3 is 13 amino acids long. Germline CDR1 reads MNHEY; CDR2 reads SVGAGI. The CDR3, as DNA: TGTGCCAGCAGCAGGGGACGGATTGAAAAACTGTTTTTT. As protein: CASSRGRIEKLFF.

The chain employs TRBV6-5 and TRBJ1-5; D is undetermined. The ends were cut back, 5 bases at V and 0 bases at J, with 11 bases in the middle. The CDR3 consists of 15 residues. Germline values: CDR1 MNHEY, CDR2 SVGAGI. As DNA, the CDR3 is TGTGCCAGCAGTCTCGGGGTATATAGCAATCAGCCCCAGCATTTT. Residues: CASSLGVYSNQPQHF.

This chain joins TRBV19 and TRBJ2-7, with 11 bases matching TRBD1. J was trimmed by 2 bases and V by 3 bases; bases with no gene match: 0. The CDR3 covers 14 residues. Germline V gene lookup returns CDR1 LNHDA and CDR2 SQIVND (reference sequence). The CDR3: CASSMGQGAYEQYF. CDR3 sequence (DNA): TGTGCCAGTAGTATGGGACAGGGGGCCTACGAGCAGTACTTC.

This clone has only a few counts. This chain links TRBV27 with TRBJ1-1; D might be TRBD1 (6 bases). Deletions cut 5 bases from V and 7 bases from J, with 11 bases between. This CDR3 is built from 12 residues. CDR1 is MNHEY and CDR2 is SMNVEV in the germline V gene (reference sequence). The chain's CDR3 is CASSPQGNEAFF. The CDR3 bases are TGTGCCAGCAGTCCCCAGGGGAATGAAGCTTTCTTT.

The rearrangement uses TRBV18 and TRBJ2-5; 7 nucleotides line up with TRBD1. The CDR3 is 14 residues long. The junction had 4 bases not matched to a gene; V was cut back by 4 bases and J by 2 bases. CDR1 is KGHSH, CDR2 LQKENI, per germline. CDR3 coding DNA: TGTGCCAGCTCACTGACAGGGTTTCAAGAGACCCAGTACTTC. Protein product: CASSLTGFQETQYF.

CDR3 residues: CASSPLAPGQGARNEQFF. The CDR3, as DNA: TGTGCCAGCTCACCGCTAGCCCCGGGACAGGGGGCGCGGAATGAGCAGTTCTTC. This chain links TRBV18 with TRBJ2-1, with TRBD1 matching 12 bases. The germline V gene has CDR1 KGHSH and CDR2 LQKENI. With V trimmed by 3 bases and J by 7 bases, 13 bases remained unmatched. The CDR3 covers 18 residues. Complete variable domain (other parts from reference TRBV18 and TRBJ2-1): NAGVMQNPRHLVRRRGQEARLRCSPMKGHSHVYWYRQLPEEGLKFMVYLQKENIIDESGMPKERFSAEFPKEGPSILRIQQVVRGDSAAYFCASSPLAPGQGARNEQFFGPGTRLTVL.

This sequence joins TRBV7-2 and TRBJ1-6, with TRBD1 as a possible D gene (5 bases). CDR1 is SGHTA and CDR2 is FQGNSA in the germline V gene. V was pared by 5 bases and J by 6 bases, with 14 bases between. The CDR3 covers 15 residues. CDR3: CASSPLGGGNSPLHF. The CDR3 coding sequence is TGTGCCAGCAGCCCGCTTGGGGGGGGTAATTCACCCCTCCACTTT. The full variable domain, with the rest looked up from reference TRBV7-2 and TRBJ1-6, is GAGVSQSPSNKVTEKGKDVELRCDPISGHTALYWYRQSLGQGLEFLIYFQGNSAPDKSGLPSDRFSAERTGGSVSTLTIQRTQQEDSAVYLCASSPLGGGNSPLHFGNGTRLTVT.

The CDR3 here is CAWSTGDYGYTF. DNA for the CDR3: TGTGCCTGGAGTACAGGGGACTATGGCTACACCTTC. This sequence joins TRBV30 and TRBJ1-2; 7 bases match TRBD1. After removal of 2 bases from V and 3 bases from J, the junction contained 0 bases not matched to a gene. There are 12 residues in the CDR3. Per the germline V gene, CDR1 is GTSNPN and CDR2 is SVGIG (reference sequence).

This chain uses TRBV7-3 with TRBJ2-3, with TRBD2 identical over 10 bases. V shed 6 bases, J shed 4 bases, and the junction held 1 base outside the gene matches. The CDR3 covers 13 residues. The germline CDR1 and CDR2 sequences are SGHTA and FQGTGA. The DNA for the CDR3 is TGTGCCAGCAGGCTAGCGGGGGCAGATACGCAGTATTTT. This translates into CASRLAGADTQYF.

The genes are TRBV7-2 and TRBJ2-5; the D gene is possibly TRBD1 (6 bases). V was shortened by 2 bases and J by 4 bases, with 20 bases between the two germline ends. CDR3 length equals 17 residues. CDR1 and CDR2 from the germline V gene are SGHTA and FQGNSA. CDR3 in amino acids: CASSLFQARGKTETQYF. Here the CDR3 DNA reads TGTGCCAGCAGCTTATTCCAGGCGAGGGGGAAGACAGAGACCCAGTACTTC. The full variable domain, rest sourced from reference TRBV7-2 and TRBJ2-5, is GAGVSQSPSNKVTEKGKDVELRCDPISGHTALYWYRQSLGQGLEFLIYFQGNSAPDKSGLPSDRFSAERTGGSVSTLTIQRTQQEDSAVYLCASSLFQARGKTETQYFGPGTRLLVL.

The V call is TRBV4-1, the J call TRBJ2-3; D unclear. Per germline, CDR1 MGHRA and CDR2 YSYEKL. Deletions cut 0 bases from V and 1 base from J, with 14 bases between. The CDR3 contains 17 residues. The CDR3 region is CASSQDSDPGRTDTQYF. The CDR3 DNA is TGCGCCAGCAGCCAAGATAGTGACCCAGGCCGCACAGATACGCAGTATTTT.

The rearrangement joins TRBV19 to TRBJ2-7, with a tentative D call TRBD1 (5 bases). Trimming shortened V by 5 bases and J by 3 bases, and 5 bases separated the two germline ends. The CDR3 contains 11 residues. CDR1 and CDR2 from the germline V gene are LNHDA and SQIVND (reference sequence). The CDR3 bases are TGTGCCAGTAGTGACAGCTACGAGCAGTACTTC. Protein product: CASSDSYEQYF.

A word on this clone: A junction end diverges from the germline sequence, so it may reflect a read error. The V call is TRBV9, the J call TRBJ2-3; D uncertain. The V gene's germline CDR1 is SGDLS and CDR2 YYNGEE. This CDR3 has 12 residues. CDR3 DNA sequence: TGTGCCAGCAGCCCGAGCACCGATACGCAGTATTTT. Protein product: CASSPSTDTQYF.

This sequence joins TRBV19 and TRBJ2-5; 8 bases fit TRBD2. This CDR3 is built from 15 residues. After removal of 5 bases from V and 5 bases from J, the junction contained 10 bases not matched to a gene. CDR1 LNHDA and CDR2 SQIVND come from the germline V gene (reference sequence). CDR3 sequence (DNA): TGTGCCAGTAGTTTAGGGCTAGCGGGTAGGGAGACCCAGTACTTC. It is translated as CASSLGLAGRETQYF. Filled out from reference TRBV19 and TRBJ2-5, the complete variable domain reads DGGITQSPKYLFRKEGQNVTLSCEQNLNHDAMYWYRQDPGQGLRLIYYSQIVNDFQKGDIAEGYSVSREKKESFPLTVTSAQKNPTAFYLCASSLGLAGRETQYFGPGTRLLVL.

This clone was observed a handful of times. The V call is TRBV2, the J call TRBJ2-7, with 9 bases that match TRBD1. J was trimmed by 5 bases and V by 6 bases; bases with no gene match: 5. The V gene's germline CDR1 is SNHLY and CDR2 FYNNEI. This CDR3 contains 13 residues. The CDR3 sequence: CASRQGAPHEQYF. The DNA of the CDR3 is TGTGCCAGCAGACAGGGGGCCCCCCACGAGCAGTACTTC.

The chain employs TRBV5-5 and TRBJ1-5; 7 positions match TRBD1. Germline CDR1 reads SGHKS; CDR2 reads YYEKEE (reference sequence). This CDR3 is 13 amino acids long. V shed 4 bases, J shed 4 bases, and the junction held 2 bases outside the gene matches. This chain's CDR3 is CASSQTGNQPQHF. The CDR3 nucleotides are TGTGCCAGCAGCCAGACAGGGAATCAGCCCCAGCATTTT.

V and J are TRBV7-8 and TRBJ2-1; D not resolved. The germline V gene has CDR1 SGHVS and CDR2 FQNEAQ. This CDR3 has 14 residues. With 0 bases removed from V and 3 bases from J, the gap between germline ends came to 6 bases. The DNA for the CDR3 is TGTGCCAGCAGCTTAGCGAGGAACTACAATGAGCAGTTCTTC. The encoded protein is CASSLARNYNEQFF.

The V gene is TRBV18, the J gene TRBJ1-4; D may be TRBD1 (6 bases). The CDR3 is made up of 15 amino acids. V was pared by 9 bases and J by 5 bases, with 19 bases between. Per the germline V gene, CDR1 is KGHSH and CDR2 is LQKENI. The CDR3 region is CASSDLGQPNEKLFF. In DNA, the CDR3 is TGTGCCAGTTCAGACCTAGGACAGCCCAATGAAAAACTGTTTTTT.

This clone was detected only once. The chain combines TRBV19 with TRBJ2-1, with 16 bases lining up with TRBD2. From germline, CDR1 is LNHDA and CDR2 SQIVND (reference sequence). J gave up 0 bases and V 9 bases, and 11 bases lay outside the gene matches. The CDR3 extends over 19 amino acids. The CDR3 bases are TGTGCCAGGGAGACCGGGACTAGCGGGGGGGCGAGCTCCTACAATGAGCAGTTCTTC. It is translated as CARETGTSGGASSYNEQFF.

This chain connects TRBV11-1 to TRBJ2-7; the D is unclear. The length of the CDR3 is 13 residues. The germline CDR1 and CDR2 sequences are SGHAT and FQDESV (reference sequence). V was cut by 2 bases and J by 2 bases, with 7 bases left in between. CDR3 DNA sequence: TGTGCCAGCAGCTTAAACAGAGCCTACGAGCAGTACTTC. This codes for CASSLNRAYEQYF.

The rearrangement joins TRBV9 to TRBJ2-2, with TRBD2 as a possible D gene (6 bases). This CDR3 comprises 16 residues. Trimming took 0 bases from V and 2 from J, leaving 11 bases between them. Germline CDR1 SGDLS, CDR2 YYNGEE. The CDR3 region has the DNA TGTGCCAGCAGCGTAGTGATGGGAGGTAACACCGGGGAGCTGTTTTTT. Translating it yields CASSVVMGGNTGELFF.

The chain joins TRBV5-4 to TRBJ2-2, with 9 bases that match TRBD2. The CDR3 loop spans 14 amino acids. Germline V gene sequence: CDR1 SGHNT, CDR2 YYREEE (reference sequence). The junction had 7 bases not matched to a gene; V was cut back by 7 bases and J by 6 bases. The CDR3 loop reads CASQRGEVAGELFF. CDR3 DNA: TGTGCCAGCCAGCGGGGGGAAGTCGCCGGGGAGCTGTTTTTT. The full variable domain, in which reference TRBV5-4 and TRBJ2-2 provide the parts outside the CDR3, is ETGVTQSPTHLIKTRGQQVTLRCSSQSGHNTVSWYQQALGQGPQFIFQYYREEENGRGNFPPRFSGLQFPNYSSELNVNALELDDSALYLCASQRGEVAGELFFGEGSRLTVL.

This clone was counted a few times. The rearrangement uses TRBV10-1 and TRBJ2-1; weak D call: TRBD1 (6 bases). Trimming left V 4 bases short and J 3 bases short, with 10 bases between. CDR1 and CDR2 (germline): WNHNN, SYGVQD (reference sequence). The CDR3 has 14 residues. Here the CDR3 reads CASSAEDSYNEQFF. The CDR3 DNA follows: TGCGCCAGCAGTGCTGAGGACAGCTACAATGAGCAGTTCTTC.

The rearrangement joins TRBV9 to TRBJ1-1, with a weak D call TRBD1 (6 bases). Trimming took 4 bases from V and 4 from J, leaving 14 bases between them. The CDR3 covers 14 residues. Per the germline V gene, CDR1 is SGDLS and CDR2 is YYNGEE. The CDR3, as DNA: TGTGCCAGCAGCCGCGAGGGGGGGGGCACTGAAGCTTTCTTT. Translated, it gives CASSREGGGTEAFF. Supplemented by reference TRBV9 and TRBJ1-1, the full variable domain reads DSGVTQTPKHLITATGQRVTLRCSPRSGDLSVYWYQQSLDQGLQFLIQYYNGEERAKGNILERFSAQQFPDLHSELNLSSLELGDSALYFCASSREGGGTEAFFGQGTRLTVV.

This rearrangement joins TRBV9 to TRBJ1-4; 9 bases are shared with TRBD1. The germline V gene has CDR1 SGDLS and CDR2 YYNGEE. J lost 8 bases, V lost 3 bases, and 8 bases had no gene match. The CDR3 totals 15 residues. The CDR3 protein is CASSELQGAREKLFF. The DNA for the CDR3 is TGTGCCAGCAGCGAACTACAGGGGGCGAGGGAAAAACTGTTTTTT. The full variable domain, completed using reference TRBV9 and TRBJ1-4, is DSGVTQTPKHLITATGQRVTLRCSPRSGDLSVYWYQQSLDQGLQFLIQYYNGEERAKGNILERFSAQQFPDLHSELNLSSLELGDSALYFCASSELQGAREKLFFGSGTQLSVL.

The chain links TRBV7-3 to TRBJ1-6; 9 nucleotides match TRBD1. Germline V gene sequence: CDR1 SGHTA, CDR2 FQGTGA. The CDR3 is made up of 16 amino acids. Trimming removed 5 bases from V and 9 bases from J; junction bases left unmatched: 11. The CDR3 here is CASSPQGQGRGSPLHF. The CDR3 nucleotides are TGTGCCAGCAGCCCACAGGGACAGGGCAGAGGTTCACCCCTCCACTTT.

The chain links TRBV5-1 to TRBJ1-4; TRBD1 agrees at 7 bases. Germline CDR1 SGHRS, CDR2 YFSETQ. This CDR3 is built from 16 residues. V lost 0 bases and J lost 7; bases outside the gene matches: 9. The CDR3 protein is CASSLEPGQSAEKLFF. CDR3 nucleotide sequence: TGCGCCAGCAGCTTGGAACCGGGACAGTCGGCTGAAAAACTGTTTTTT.